This T cell receptor (beta chain) was identified in a study of PD-L1 blockade in urothelial cancer. Regarding the study as a whole: For durable-benefit patients, tumor-associated blood clones expanded more at 3 weeks.

For this clone: The antigen remains unidentified.

The CDR3 has 13 residues. V lost 4 bases, J lost 4 bases, and 14 bases lay in between. Germline-derived CDR1 and CDR2 are SQVTM and ANQGSEA. Generated by immunoSEQ multiplex PCR, the TCRdb table keeps only in-frame clones and is missing some. The data show 38,000 or so clones, about 82% seen once. As to time point: pretreatment peripheral blood. Each patient supplied 1 to 8 pretreatment and on-treatment samples. J is TRBJ2-7 and V is TRBV29-1; D call uncertain. The sequence was collected from an older man with urothelial cancer. This sample comprised PBMCs, obtained around atezolizumab (anti-PD-L1) treatment. CDR3 amino acids: CSVVRPGRYEQYF. The CDR3 nucleotides are TGCAGCGTTGTTCGGCCAGGAAGGTACGAGCAGTACTTC.